Listed here are 32 T cell receptor beta chains from one sample, sequenced in a study of shared clonotypes between healthy human individuals. Here immunoSEQ multiplex PCR was the method, and the copy in TCRdb shows in-frame clones only, minus some. Of about 710,000 clones listed, 55% to 85% are singletons. Sequenced: memory CD4+ T cells sorted from blood. Subset: CD45RA-negative fraction. The source is a woman aged 25 to 39 in good health.

J is TRBJ2-3 and V is TRBV5-6, with 9 bases lining up with TRBD1. Germline V gene lookup returns CDR1 SGHDT and CDR2 YYEEEE. Losses at the gene ends were 3 bases for V and 5 bases for J; bases not matched to a gene: 10. This CDR3 is 16 amino acids long. The CDR3 sequence is CASSSFRDRVLDTQYF. CDR3 DNA sequence: TGTGCCAGCAGCTCGTTCCGGGACAGGGTATTAGATACGCAGTATTTT. The full variable domain, in which reference TRBV5-6 and TRBJ2-3 provide the parts outside the CDR3, is DAGVTQSPTHLIKTRGQQVTLRCSPKSGHDTVSWYQQALGQGPQFIFQYYEEEERQRGNFPDRFSGHQFPNYSSELNVNALLLGDSALYLCASSSFRDRVLDTQYFGPGTRLTVL.

The rearrangement uses TRBV28 and TRBJ1-2; the D gene is possibly TRBD1 (5 bases). This CDR3 spans 12 amino acids. Trimming took off 4 bases at V and 3 bases at J, with 6 bases between the two ends. Germline V CDR1 and CDR2: MDHEN, SYDVKM. CDR3 sequence (DNA): TGTGCCAGCAGTTGGGACTACTATGGCTACACCTTC. It is translated as CASSWDYYGYTF.

The chain couples TRBV5-1 to TRBJ1-1; 7 nucleotides agree with TRBD1. The germline V gene encodes CDR1 SGHRS and CDR2 YFSETQ. The trim removed 1 base at V and 1 base at J, leaving 4 bases unmatched. This CDR3 is built from 15 residues. This chain's CDR3 is CASSLTGDGNTEAFF. The DNA of the CDR3 is TGCGCCAGCAGCTTGACAGGGGACGGGAACACTGAAGCTTTCTTT.

CDR3: CAWSPGLNYGYTF. The CDR3 DNA reads as TGTGCCTGGAGCCCGGGACTCAACTATGGCTACACCTTC. This chain connects TRBV30 to TRBJ1-2, with a possible D match to TRBD1 (5 bases). CDR1 GTSNPN and CDR2 SVGIG come from the germline V gene (reference sequence). V was trimmed by 3 bases and J by 2 bases, leaving 10 bases between them. The CDR3 extends over 13 amino acids. The variable domain in full, completed from reference TRBV30 and TRBJ1-2, reads SQTIHQWPATLVQPVGSPLSLECTVEGTSNPNLYWYRQAAGRGLQLLFYSVGIGQISSEVPQNLSASRPQDRQFILSSKKLLLSDSGFYLCAWSPGLNYGYTFGSGTRLTVV.

The gene calls are TRBV28 and TRBJ1-6; 7 positions agree with TRBD1. The CDR3 contains 15 residues. Trimming cost V 6 bases and J 9 bases; bases outside gene matches: 11. Looked up from germline, CDR1 is MDHEN and CDR2 is SYDVKM. In DNA form, the CDR3 reads TGTGCCAGCAGCCCGTCTAATCACAGGGGTTCACCCCTCCACTTT. It specifies CASSPSNHRGSPLHF.

This clone was counted only a few times. This sequence joins TRBV28 and TRBJ1-4, with a possible D match to TRBD1 (5 bases). Trimming took 8 bases from V and 4 from J, leaving 14 bases between them. The length of the CDR3 is 14 residues. Germline CDR1 is MDHEN and CDR2 is SYDVKM. The CDR3 bases are TGTGCCAGCGCTATCGACAGCCATAATGAAAAACTGTTTTTT. Translated: CASAIDSHNEKLFF.

This chain connects TRBV27 to TRBJ2-3; D gene unclear. V was trimmed by 6 bases and J by 3 bases, leaving 13 bases between them. The CDR3 runs to 14 residues. Germline CDR1 is MNHEY and CDR2 is SMNVEV (reference sequence). The CDR3 DNA follows: TGTGCCAGCAGGGGCCTGTTGTGGACAGATACGCAGTATTTT. Protein product: CASRGLLWTDTQYF.

This rearrangement joins TRBV27 to TRBJ1-1; TRBD1 might be the D (5 bases). Germline lookup yields CDR1 MNHEY and CDR2 SMNVEV (reference sequence). The CDR3 runs to 15 residues. V lost 5 bases and J 2 bases, leaving 15 bases between the germline ends. The CDR3, as DNA: TGTGCCAGCAGTAGCCAACAGGCGCCAAACACTGAAGCTTTCTTT. Translating gives CASSSQQAPNTEAFF.

This clone has just one count. The chain has TRBV7-2 and TRBJ2-1; D not resolved. Germline CDR1 reads SGHTA; CDR2 reads FQGNSA. This CDR3 contains 12 residues. The V end lost 5 bases, the J end lost 8 bases, and 10 bases lay between the germline ends. The CDR3 nucleotides are TGTGCCAGCAGCCCAAGTTTTCATGAGCAGTTCTTC. Residues: CASSPSFHEQFF.

The sample holds one count of this clone. The chain carries TRBV29-1 and TRBJ1-2; D is possibly TRBD1 (5 bases). The length of the CDR3 is 13 residues. The V end lost 4 bases, the J end lost 2 bases, and 11 bases lay between the germline ends. In germline, CDR1 is SQVTM, CDR2 ANQGSEA. The CDR3 spells CSVVPRGNYGYTF. Here the CDR3 DNA reads TGCAGCGTTGTTCCTCGGGGCAACTATGGCTACACCTTC.

V and J are TRBV2 and TRBJ2-7; 7 bases fit TRBD1. Germline V gene lookup returns CDR1 SNHLY and CDR2 FYNNEI. Germline trimming cut 2 bases from V and 3 bases from J; bases unmatched to any gene: 4. The CDR3 has 14 residues. CDR3 sequence (DNA): TGTGCCAGCAGTGAACAGGGACAGTACTACGAGCAGTACTTC. This gives the protein CASSEQGQYYEQYF.

The chain joins TRBV6-6 to TRBJ1-4; 9 bases agree with TRBD1. CDR1 is MNHNY, CDR2 SVGAGI, per germline (reference sequence). The CDR3 spans 14 residues. The V segment lost 8 bases and the J segment 8 bases; nucleotides outside the gene matches: 9. The CDR3 nucleotides read TGTGCCAGCGGCAACAGGGGGCCGGGCGAAAAACTGTTTTTT. Translation: CASGNRGPGEKLFF.

The rearrangement joins TRBV10-3 to TRBJ2-1, with a weak D call TRBD2 (5 bases). CDR3 length equals 18 residues. CDR1 is ENHRY and CDR2 is SYGVKD in the germline V gene. Trimming took 3 bases from V and 0 from J, leaving 18 bases between them. CDR3 sequence: CAISDGNPRVNSYNEQFF. The CDR3 coding sequence is TGTGCCATCAGTGACGGGAACCCTCGGGTAAACTCCTACAATGAGCAGTTCTTC.

The chain combines TRBV15 with TRBJ1-5; no firm D call. Germline CDR1 LNHNV, CDR2 YYDKDF (reference sequence). CDR3 length: 16 amino acids. The V gene lost 4 bases and the J gene lost 0 bases, with 13 bases spanning the gap. CDR3: CATSTLQTFSNQPQHF. In DNA, the CDR3 is TGTGCCACCAGCACCCTACAGACCTTTAGCAATCAGCCCCAGCATTTT. Together with reference TRBV15 and TRBJ1-5, the CDR3 gives the full variable domain: DAMVIQNPRYQVTQFGKPVTLSCSQTLNHNVMYWYQQKSSQAPKLLFHYYDKDFNNEADTPDNFQSRRPNTSFCFLDIRSPGLGDTAMYLCATSTLQTFSNQPQHFGDGTRLSIL.

This clone was seen a handful of times. Other DNA sequences in the sample encode the same CDR3. The chain combines TRBV7-9 with TRBJ2-3; D unresolved. The length of the CDR3 is 14 residues. CDR1 is SEHNR and CDR2 is FQNEAQ in the germline V gene (reference sequence). V dropped 1 base and J dropped 4 bases, with 9 bases sitting between them. The CDR3: CASSLGGNPDTQYF. In nucleotides, the CDR3 is TGTGCCAGCAGCTTAGGCGGCAACCCAGATACGCAGTATTTT.

V gene TRBV10-3 combines with J gene TRBJ2-7; TRBD1 aligns across 7 bases. This CDR3 spans 16 amino acids. Looked up from germline, CDR1 is ENHRY and CDR2 is SYGVKD. The V and J ends lost 6 bases and 2 bases, in that order; junction bases with no gene match: 13. CDR3 amino acids: CAISDTGATKTYEQYF. The CDR3 bases are TGTGCCATCAGCGATACAGGGGCGACAAAGACCTACGAGCAGTACTTC.

V and J are TRBV4-2 and TRBJ2-2; 7 bases map to TRBD1. V shed 3 bases and J 4 bases; nucleotides not matched to a gene: 5. The CDR3 is 15 amino acids. In germline, CDR1 is LGHNA, CDR2 YNFKEQ. This CDR3 reads CASSQDTGVTGELFF. The DNA of the CDR3 is TGTGCCAGCAGCCAGGATACAGGGGTCACCGGGGAGCTGTTTTTT.

Concerning this clone: Other DNA sequences from this sample encode an identical CDR3 as well. V usage is TRBV28 and J usage is TRBJ2-7; the D gene is possibly TRBD1 (6 bases). Germline loops: CDR1 MDHEN, CDR2 SYDVKM. The CDR3 extends over 13 amino acids. V lost 6 bases to trimming and J lost 3 bases, with 12 bases between them. CDR3 residues: CASSPARGYEQYF. DNA of the CDR3: TGTGCCAGCAGCCCCGCCAGGGGCTACGAGCAGTACTTC. Combining the CDR3 with reference TRBV28 and TRBJ2-7 gives the whole variable domain DVKVTQSSRYLVKRTGEKVFLECVQDMDHENMFWYRQDPGLGLRLIYFSYDVKMKEKGDIPEGYSVSREKKERFSLILESASTNQTSMYLCASSPARGYEQYFGPGTRLTVT.

This chain uses TRBV18 with TRBJ1-1; TRBD1 matches 7 bases. The CDR3 is 16 residues long. Germline assignment: CDR1 KGHSH and CDR2 LQKENI. V lost 0 bases and J lost 0; bases outside the gene matches: 4. The CDR3 bases are TGTGCCAGCTCACCACCCGGGACAGCAGTGAACACTGAAGCTTTCTTT. Encoded protein: CASSPPGTAVNTEAFF. The variable domain in full, completed from reference TRBV18 and TRBJ1-1, reads NAGVMQNPRHLVRRRGQEARLRCSPMKGHSHVYWYRQLPEEGLKFMVYLQKENIIDESGMPKERFSAEFPKEGPSILRIQQVVRGDSAAYFCASSPPGTAVNTEAFFGQGTRLTVV.

The V gene is TRBV5-1, the J gene TRBJ1-1, with D maybe TRBD1 (5 bases). The CDR3 loop spans 15 amino acids. The germline CDR1 and CDR2 sequences are SGHRS and YFSETQ. V was trimmed by 0 bases and J by 3 bases, leaving 12 bases between them. The CDR3 DNA follows: TGCGCCAGCAGCTTGGTGGCAGGGATGGACACTGAAGCTTTCTTT. Its protein is CASSLVAGMDTEAFF.

This clone was counted only a few times. The chain uses TRBV28 and TRBJ2-1; TRBD2 matches at 11 bases. The CDR3 has 16 amino acids. V lost 4 bases and J lost 2; bases outside the gene matches: 4. In germline, CDR1 is MDHEN, CDR2 SYDVKM. CDR3: CASSSYSGRAYNEQFF. Written as DNA, the CDR3 is TGTGCCAGCAGTTCCTATAGCGGGAGGGCCTACAATGAGCAGTTCTTC.

The chain is built from TRBV9 and TRBJ2-7; D is perhaps TRBD2 (6 bases). The CDR3 totals 14 residues. Germline V CDR1 and CDR2: SGDLS, YYNGEE. The V gene lost 3 bases and the J gene lost 0 bases, with 10 bases spanning the gap. Here the CDR3 DNA reads TGTGCCAGCAGCGCCCGGGACTTCTCCTACGAGCAGTACTTC. As protein: CASSARDFSYEQYF.

This rearrangement joins TRBV5-5 to TRBJ1-2, with 7 bases fitting TRBD1. The germline V gene encodes CDR1 SGHKS and CDR2 YYEKEE (reference sequence). This CDR3 comprises 15 residues. V gave up 4 bases and J gave up 0 bases; unmatched junction bases: 6. The CDR3 nucleotides read TGTGCCAGCAGCCCGGGACAGACGACTAACTATGGCTACACCTTC. The encoded protein is CASSPGQTTNYGYTF.

The chain has TRBV5-1 and TRBJ2-5, with D perhaps matching TRBD2 (6 bases). This CDR3 contains 16 residues. Trimming took 2 bases from V and 1 from J, leaving 15 bases between them. Germline CDR1 and CDR2: SGHRS and YFSETQ. The CDR3 DNA reads as TGCGCCAGCAGCTTACCGAGTGGGGGGACCCAAGAGACCCAGTACTTC. Amino acid sequence: CASSLPSGGTQETQYF.

This clone was seen only once. The chain employs TRBV6-1 and TRBJ2-1; D may be TRBD2 (5 bases). V was shortened by 6 bases and J by 3 bases, with 9 bases between the two germline ends. Germline V CDR1 and CDR2: MNHNS, SASEGT. The CDR3 consists of 13 residues. CDR3: CASRVGLYNEQFF. Here the CDR3 DNA reads TGTGCCAGCAGAGTCGGACTCTACAATGAGCAGTTCTTC.

This chain joins TRBV7-2 and TRBJ1-4; 7 positions match TRBD1. Germline V CDR1 and CDR2: SGHTA, FQGNSA. The CDR3 is made up of 15 amino acids. V lost 4 bases to trimming and J lost 8 bases; unmatched junction nucleotides: 10. This CDR3 is CASSWGTGVDEKLFF. The CDR3 region has the DNA TGTGCCAGCAGCTGGGGCACAGGGGTCGACGAAAAACTGTTTTTT.

This chain connects TRBV11-3 to TRBJ2-2, with a weak D call TRBD1 (5 bases). The CDR3 is 15 residues long. Trimming removed 5 bases at V and 7 bases at J, with 17 bases between. The germline V gene encodes CDR1 SGHNT and CDR2 YENEEA. DNA of the CDR3: TGTGCCAGCAGCCCCTCTCAGGGTTTGGTCGGGGAGCTGTTTTTT. Translating gives CASSPSQGLVGELFF.

CDR3 region: CASSPGELFF. The CDR3 bases are TGCGCCAGCAGTCCCGGGGAGCTGTTTTTT. This chain links TRBV23-1 with TRBJ2-2; D is uncertain. TRBV23-1 is given ORF status, its function remaining uncertain. Trimming took 4 bases from V and 6 from J, leaving 0 bases between them. This CDR3 comprises 10 residues.

This chain joins TRBV5-1 and TRBJ2-7; 9 bases map to TRBD2. CDR1 is SGHRS and CDR2 is YFSETQ in the germline V gene. The CDR3 loop spans 15 amino acids. Losses at the gene ends were 0 bases for V and 6 bases for J; bases not matched to a gene: 7. The CDR3 DNA sequence: TGCGCCAGCAGCTTGGTAGGTAGCGGGAGACGCGAGCAGTACTTC. This gives the protein CASSLVGSGRREQYF.

The chain joins TRBV28 to TRBJ1-1; 9 nucleotides align to TRBD1. The CDR3 loop spans 16 amino acids. Germline values: CDR1 MDHEN, CDR2 SYDVKM. V lost 4 bases to trimming and J lost 4 bases; unmatched junction nucleotides: 10. The CDR3 coding sequence is TGTGCCAGCAGTTCCCTGGGGGACAGGGTTGCCACTGAAGCTTTCTTT. Translation gives CASSSLGDRVATEAFF.

The gene calls are TRBV11-2 and TRBJ2-1; no clear D gene. CDR1 is SGHAT, CDR2 FQNNGV, per germline. The CDR3 has 12 amino acids. The V and J ends lost 3 bases and 6 bases respectively, with 6 bases between them. The CDR3, as DNA: TGTGCCAGCAGCTTTAGTCTCAATGAGCAGTTCTTC. This codes for CASSFSLNEQFF. Combining the CDR3 with reference TRBV11-2 and TRBJ2-1 gives the whole variable domain EAGVAQSPRYKIIEKRQSVAFWCNPISGHATLYWYQQILGQGPKLLIQFQNNGVVDDSQLPKDRFSAERLKGVDSTLKIQPAKLEDSAVYLCASSFSLNEQFFGPGTRLTVL.

This clone was seen only a few times. This sequence joins TRBV28 and TRBJ1-1, with D perhaps matching TRBD1 (6 bases). Germline CDR1 reads MDHEN; CDR2 reads SYDVKM. Trimming removed 2 bases from V and 5 bases from J, with 12 bases in between. The CDR3 covers 14 residues. DNA for the CDR3: TGTGCCAGCAGTTTAAGAGGGGGAACGACTGAAGCTTTCTTT. Translating gives CASSLRGGTTEAFF. Full variable domain (missing parts from reference TRBV28 and TRBJ1-1): DVKVTQSSRYLVKRTGEKVFLECVQDMDHENMFWYRQDPGLGLRLIYFSYDVKMKEKGDIPEGYSVSREKKERFSLILESASTNQTSMYLCASSLRGGTTEAFFGQGTRLTVV.